The sequence of this T cell receptor beta chain was determined in a study of CD8+ T cells in alopecia areata. This clone occurred once. Once RNA had been extracted, it was reverse transcribed into cDNA to act as the sequencing template. Assay: immunoSEQ multiplex PCR; the TCRdb copy retains only in-frame clones and omits some. The sample includes 200,000 or so clones, 50% to 60% of them seen just once. Germline V gene sequence: CDR1 MGHDK, CDR2 SYGVNS. This CDR3 has 11 amino acids. V was clipped by 8 bases and J by 4 bases, with 6 bases between them. J is TRBJ2-4 and V is TRBV25-1; D gene uncertain. The sequence derives from a human donor with alopecia areata. The material was CD4+ T cells sorted from blood, obtained at week 0. CDR3 protein: CASGLKNIQYF. CDR3 in DNA: TGTGCCAGCGGCCTAAAAAACATTCAGTACTTC.